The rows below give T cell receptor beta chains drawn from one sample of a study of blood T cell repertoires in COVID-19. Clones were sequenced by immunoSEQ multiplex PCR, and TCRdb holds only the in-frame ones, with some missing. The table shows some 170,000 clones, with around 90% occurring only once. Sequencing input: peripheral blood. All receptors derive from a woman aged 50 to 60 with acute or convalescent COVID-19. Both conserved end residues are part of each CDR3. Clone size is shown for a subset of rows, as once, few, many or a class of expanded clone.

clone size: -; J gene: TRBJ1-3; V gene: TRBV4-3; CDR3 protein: CASSQESAAWNTIYF
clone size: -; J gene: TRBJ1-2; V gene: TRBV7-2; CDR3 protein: CASSLSEIVDYGYTF
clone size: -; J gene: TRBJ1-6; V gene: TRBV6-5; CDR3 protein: CASSYTERDSPLHF
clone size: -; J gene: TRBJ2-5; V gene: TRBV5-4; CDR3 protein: CASSSGLAGGGQETQYF
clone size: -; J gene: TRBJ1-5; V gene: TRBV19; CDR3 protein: CASSILGGSNQPQHF
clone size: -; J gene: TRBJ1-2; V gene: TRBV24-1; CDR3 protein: CATSDGPSPGYGYTF
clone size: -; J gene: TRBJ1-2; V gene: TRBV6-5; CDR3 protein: CASSYGGKDGYTF
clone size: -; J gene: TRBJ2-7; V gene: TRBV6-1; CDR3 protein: CASSEASGIYEQYF
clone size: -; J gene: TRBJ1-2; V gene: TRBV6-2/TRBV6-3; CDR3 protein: CASSDGQEAYGYTF
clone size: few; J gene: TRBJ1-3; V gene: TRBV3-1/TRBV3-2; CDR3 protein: CASSPVPGQAGNTIYF
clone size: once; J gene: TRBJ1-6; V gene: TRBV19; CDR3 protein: CASSIRDRESPLHF
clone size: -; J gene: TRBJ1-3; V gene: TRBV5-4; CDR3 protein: CASSKPQGVSSGNTIYF
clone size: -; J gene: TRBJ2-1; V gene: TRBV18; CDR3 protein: CASSPAARIGNEQFF
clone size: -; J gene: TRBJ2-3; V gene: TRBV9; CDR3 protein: CASLSTDTQYF
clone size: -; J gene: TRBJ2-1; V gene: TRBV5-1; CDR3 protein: CASSLGGPNIEQFF
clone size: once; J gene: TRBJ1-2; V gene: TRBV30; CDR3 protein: CAWSGANRVYGYTF
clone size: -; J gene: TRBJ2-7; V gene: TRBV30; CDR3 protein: CAWTLPYEQYF
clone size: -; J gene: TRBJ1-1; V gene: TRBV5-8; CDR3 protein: CASSLERGTEAFF
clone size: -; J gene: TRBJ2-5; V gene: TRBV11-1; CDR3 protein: CASSSGTSGGQETQYF
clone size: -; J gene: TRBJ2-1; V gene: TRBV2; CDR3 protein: CASSGNQASSYNEQFF
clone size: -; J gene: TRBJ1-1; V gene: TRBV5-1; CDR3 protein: CASSFMDSNTEAFF
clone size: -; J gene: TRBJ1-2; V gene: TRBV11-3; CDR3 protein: CASRGIKGTNRNGGYTF
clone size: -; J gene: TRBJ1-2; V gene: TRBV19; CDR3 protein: CASSMLGRGEGSYGYTF
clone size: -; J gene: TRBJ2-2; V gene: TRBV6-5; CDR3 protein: CASSRGDTGELFF
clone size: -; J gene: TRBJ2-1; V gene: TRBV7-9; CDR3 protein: CASSLGTSGSDEQFF
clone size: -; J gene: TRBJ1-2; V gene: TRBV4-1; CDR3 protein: CASSLPLGTSAGYTF
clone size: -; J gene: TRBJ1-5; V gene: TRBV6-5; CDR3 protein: CASSPRTVSNQPQHF
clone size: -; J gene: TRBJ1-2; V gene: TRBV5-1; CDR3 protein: CASSLSQSNYGYTF
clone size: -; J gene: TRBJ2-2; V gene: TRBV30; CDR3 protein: CAWEQMNTGELFF
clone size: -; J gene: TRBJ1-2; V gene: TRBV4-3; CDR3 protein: CASSQDRSRQGNGYTF
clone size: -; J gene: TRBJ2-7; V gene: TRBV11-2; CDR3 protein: CASSLGQGAGEQYF
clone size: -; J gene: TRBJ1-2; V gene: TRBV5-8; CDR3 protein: CASRLRSYTF
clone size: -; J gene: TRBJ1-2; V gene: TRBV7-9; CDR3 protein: CASSHRDRVVGYTF
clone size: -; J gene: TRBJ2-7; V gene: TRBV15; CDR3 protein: CATSIGLAGGEQYF
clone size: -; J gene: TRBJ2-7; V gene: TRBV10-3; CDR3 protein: CAISTGDLDTYEQYF
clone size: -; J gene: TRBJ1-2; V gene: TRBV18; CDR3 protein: CASSPGTVYGYTF
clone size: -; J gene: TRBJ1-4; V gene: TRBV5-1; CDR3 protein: CASSLFGRGSDEKLFF
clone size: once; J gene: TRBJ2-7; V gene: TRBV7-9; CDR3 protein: CASSPEGGRVHEQYF
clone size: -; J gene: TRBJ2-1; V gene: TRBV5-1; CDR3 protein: CASRTGSYNEQFF
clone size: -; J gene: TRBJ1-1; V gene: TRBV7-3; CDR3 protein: CASSSQENTEAFF
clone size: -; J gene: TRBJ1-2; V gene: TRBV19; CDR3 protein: CASSPGQGWGYTF
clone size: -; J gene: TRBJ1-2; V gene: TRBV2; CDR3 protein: CASSEPPGQGSGYTF
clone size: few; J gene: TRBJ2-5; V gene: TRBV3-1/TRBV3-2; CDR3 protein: CASSHLTGQETQYF
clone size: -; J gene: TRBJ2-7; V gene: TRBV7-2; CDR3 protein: CASKSGRVGEQYF
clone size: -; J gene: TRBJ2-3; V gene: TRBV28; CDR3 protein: CASSRRLADTQYF
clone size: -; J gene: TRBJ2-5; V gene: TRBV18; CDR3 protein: CASSPGQRGETQYF
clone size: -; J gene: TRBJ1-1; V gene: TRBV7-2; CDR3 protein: CASSLRLGTALEAFF
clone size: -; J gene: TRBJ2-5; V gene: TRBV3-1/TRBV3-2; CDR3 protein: CASSHGGTGGQETQYF
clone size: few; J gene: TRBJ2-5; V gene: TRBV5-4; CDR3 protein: CASSLVASQETQYF
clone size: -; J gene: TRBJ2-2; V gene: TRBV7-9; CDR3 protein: CASSTPGVAGAANTGELFF
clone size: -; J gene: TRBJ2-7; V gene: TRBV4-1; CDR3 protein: CASSQWTSEPLEQYF
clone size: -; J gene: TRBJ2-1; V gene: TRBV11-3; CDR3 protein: CASSPRTSGVLNEQFF